These T cell receptor beta chains were read from a single sample in a study of cytomegalovirus exposure and HLA in healthy donors. Method: immunoSEQ multiplex PCR; TCRdb's copy keeps in-frame clones and lacks some. The table records almost 70,000 clones, under 80% of them present only once. Input material: PBMCs. These receptors came from a male donor in good health and CMV-seropositive. Both conserved end residues are part of each CDR3. A D gene is named only where the DNA matches it firmly. The size field is filled for only some rows; it gives once, few, many or a size class.

abundance,d_gene,v_gene,j_gene,CDR3aa,CDR3nt
.,.,TRBV4-1,TRBJ2-3,CASGAATSTDTQYF,TGCGCCAGTGGAGCGGCCACTAGCACAGATACGCAGTATTTT
.,TRBD1,TRBV9,TRBJ1-2,CASSVGTGVGYTF,TGTGCCAGCAGCGTAGGGACAGGGGTTGGCTACACCTTC
.,TRBD1,TRBV7-2,TRBJ1-1,CASSGRQGGNTEAFF,TGTGCCAGCAGCGGACGACAGGGTGGGAACACTGAAGCTTTCTTT
.,.,TRBV9,TRBJ2-1,CASSVGNLGEQFF,TGTGCCAGCAGCGTAGGGAACCTCGGGGAGCAGTTCTTC
.,TRBD2,TRBV5-1,TRBJ2-2,CASSLTSGIGELFF,TGCGCCAGCAGCTTAACTAGCGGGATCGGGGAGCTGTTTTTT
.,TRBD1,TRBV5-4,TRBJ2-7,CASSMDRAYEQYF,TGTGCCAGCAGTATGGACAGGGCCTACGAGCAGTACTTC
.,.,TRBV2,TRBJ2-6,CASSPGLHSGANVLTF,TGTGCCAGCAGTCCGGGACTCCACTCTGGGGCCAACGTCCTGACTTTC
few,.,TRBV18,TRBJ2-5,CASSPGLQETQYF,TGTGCCAGCTCACCGGGACTCCAAGAGACCCAGTACTTC
few,.,TRBV9,TRBJ1-2,CASSQGFGYNDGYTF,TGTGCCAGCAGCCAGGGATTCGGCTATAATGATGGCTACACCTTC
.,.,TRBV19,TRBJ2-5,CASTDTQREQYF,TGTGCCAGTACCGACACCCAACGAGAGCAGTACTTC
.,TRBD2,TRBV2,TRBJ2-5,CASRGGIRWGTQYF,TGTGCCAGCAGGGGGGGGATAAGATGGGGGACCCAGTACTTC
.,.,TRBV9,TRBJ1-1,CASSEGSGLNTEAFF,TGTGCCAGCAGCGAGGGGTCCGGTTTGAACACTGAAGCTTTCTTT
.,.,TRBV27,TRBJ2-7,CASSLYPRANSYEQYF,TGTGCCAGCAGTTTATACCCGAGAGCAAACTCCTACGAGCAGTACTTC
.,.,TRBV29-1,TRBJ1-1,CSVERGNTEAFF,TGCAGCGTTGAAAGGGGGAACACTGAAGCTTTCTTT
.,.,TRBV2,TRBJ2-7,CASSEAFGSYEQYF,TGTGCCAGCAGTGAAGCGTTTGGGAGCTACGAGCAGTACTTC
.,.,TRBV7-9,TRBJ1-2,CASSSVYSNYGYTF,TGTGCCAGCAGCTCCGTCTATTCTAACTATGGCTACACCTTC
.,TRBD1,TRBV19,TRBJ2-2,CATRKTGWNTGELFF,TGTGCCACTAGGAAGACAGGGTGGAACACCGGGGAGCTGTTTTTT
.,.,TRBV27,TRBJ2-2,CASKWGGSGELFF,TGTGCCAGCAAGTGGGGGGGCAGCGGGGAGCTGTTTTTT
.,TRBD1,TRBV11-2,TRBJ1-1,CASSSELYRGAEAFF,TGTGCCAGCAGCTCCGAACTGTACAGGGGCGCTGAAGCTTTCTTT
.,.,TRBV6-5,TRBJ1-4,CASRRTVLNEKLFF,TGTGCCAGCAGAAGGACAGTCCTTAATGAAAAACTGTTTTTT
once,.,TRBV5-1,TRBJ1-1,CASSLGDMGRGGTEAFF,TGCGCCAGCAGCTTGGGGGACATGGGGCGCGGGGGCACTGAAGCTTTCTTT
once,TRBD1,TRBV9,TRBJ2-7,CASSQKWDRGYEQYF,TGTGCCAGCAGCCAGAAGTGGGACAGGGGCTACGAGCAGTACTTC
.,.,TRBV18,TRBJ2-3,CASSRGLTRDTQYF,TGTGCCAGCTCAAGGGGACTGACCAGAGATACGCAGTATTTT
.,TRBD1,TRBV19,TRBJ1-5,CASSMARTGANQPQHF,TGTGCCAGTAGTATGGCTCGGACAGGGGCGAATCAGCCCCAGCATTTT
.,TRBD2,TRBV5-1,TRBJ2-5,CASSSTPPSGRWLVETQYF,TGCGCCAGCAGCTCGACACCGCCTAGCGGGAGGTGGTTAGTCGAGACCCAGTACTTC
.,.,TRBV5-6,TRBJ2-3,CASSYMRGRGTDTQYF,TGTGCCAGCAGCTATATGAGAGGGCGCGGCACAGATACGCAGTATTTT
.,.,TRBV7-2,TRBJ1-5,CASSPNLDSYQPQHF,TGTGCCAGCAGCCCGAATTTGGACAGTTATCAGCCCCAGCATTTT
few,.,TRBV12-2,TRBJ2-1,CASRLAATGGLSSGRSRFF,TGTGCAAGTCGCTTAGCCGCCACAGGAGGATTGTCTAGCGGGAGGAGTCGGTTCTTC
.,TRBD1,TRBV5-1,TRBJ2-5,CASSPRDRAGKTQYF,TGCGCCAGCAGCCCCCGGGACAGGGCTGGGAAGACCCAGTACTTC
.,.,TRBV14,TRBJ2-5,CASSQVRGRTEETQYF,TGTGCCAGCAGCCAAGTACGGGGAAGAACCGAAGAGACCCAGTACTTC
.,.,TRBV5-4,TRBJ2-3,CASSGEGVHSSQYF,TGTGCCAGCAGCGGCGAGGGGGTGCATTCAAGTCAGTATTTT
.,TRBD2,TRBV27,TRBJ2-1,CASSRTPAGLAGGSYNEQFF,TGTGCCAGCAGCCGAACACCGGCCGGACTAGCGGGGGGCTCCTACAATGAGCAGTTCTTC
.,.,TRBV7-2,TRBJ1-6,CASSFVRNSPLHF,TGTGCCAGCAGCTTCGTCAGGAATTCACCCCTCCACTTT
.,.,TRBV2,TRBJ2-1,CATHQGGDEQFF,TGTGCCACGCATCAGGGGGGTGATGAGCAGTTCTTC
.,TRBD1,TRBV6-5,TRBJ1-2,CASRTGTGLYGYTF,TGTGCCAGCAGGACCGGGACAGGGTTATATGGCTACACCTTC
once,TRBD2,TRBV7-3,TRBJ2-1,CASSSGLAGGYNEQFF,TGTGCCAGCAGCTCGGGACTAGCGGGAGGGTACAATGAGCAGTTCTTC
.,.,TRBV14,TRBJ2-7,CASSPYSSYEQYF,TGTGCCAGCAGCCCCTACAGTTCCTACGAGCAGTACTTC
few,.,TRBV25-1,TRBJ1-5,CASSPSGQGNQPQHF,TGTGCCAGCAGTCCCTCAGGGCAGGGCAATCAGCCCCAGCATTTT
.,.,TRBV27,TRBJ1-2,CASSQRGFTGYTF,TGTGCCAGCAGTCAGAGGGGGTTCACTGGCTACACCTTC